This note documents a single TCR beta chain sequence. The data were obtained in a study of blood T cell repertoires in COVID-19. In the authors' methods: For nucleated cells, counts were estimated from reference gene primer amplification. The table came from immunoSEQ multiplex PCR; TCRdb's copy has only in-frame clones and leaves some out. V, J and clone size are taken as reported in that table, and D and trimming were inferred from the DNA itself. The sample records fewer than 450,000 clones, 87% being singletons. Sequenced input: peripheral blood. The sequence came from a woman in her forties or fifties with COVID-19, enrolled during active disease.

The CDR3: CATSDVAGTGYEQFF. CDR3 bases: TGTGCCACCAGTGATGTCGCCGGGACAGGGTATGAGCAGTTCTTC. This sequence joins TRBV24-1 and TRBJ2-1, with TRBD1 matching 9 bases. The J segment lost 8 bases and the V segment lost 3 bases, leaving 7 bases of the junction unmatched. Germline CDR1 and CDR2: KGHDR and SFDVKD. CDR3 length: 15 amino acids.